This T cell receptor beta chain was retrieved from a study of cytomegalovirus exposure and HLA in healthy donors. CDR3 length: 14 residues. CDR1 SGHVS and CDR2 FQNEAQ come from the germline V gene. With 1 base removed from V and 3 bases from J, the gap between germline ends came to 10 bases. Sequencing was performed with immunoSEQ multiplex PCR; in TCRdb, only in-frame clones are kept and a portion is missing. Here the sample spans 150,000 to 200,000 clones, about 86% being singletons. Sequenced sample: PBMCs. V is TRBV7-8 and J is TRBJ2-7; D is undetermined. The receptor's source is a woman aged 25 to 39 in good health and CMV-seronegative. The CDR3 DNA follows: TGTGCCAGCAGCTTAGGGGTGTCCCTCTACGAGCAGTACTTC. The encoded protein is CASSLGVSLYEQYF.